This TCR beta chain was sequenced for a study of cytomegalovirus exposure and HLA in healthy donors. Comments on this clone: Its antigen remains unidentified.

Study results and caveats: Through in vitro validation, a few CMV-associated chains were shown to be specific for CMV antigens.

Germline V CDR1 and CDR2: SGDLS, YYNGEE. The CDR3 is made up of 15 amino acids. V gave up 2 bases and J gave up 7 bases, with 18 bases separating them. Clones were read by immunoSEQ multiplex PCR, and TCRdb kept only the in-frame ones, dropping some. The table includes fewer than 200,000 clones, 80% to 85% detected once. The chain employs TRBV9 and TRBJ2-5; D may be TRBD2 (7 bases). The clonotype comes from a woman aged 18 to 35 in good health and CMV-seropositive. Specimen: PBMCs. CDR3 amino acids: CASSVQGRGGGTQYF. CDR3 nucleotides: TGTGCCAGCAGCGTTCAAGGGCGGGGAGGGGGGACCCAGTACTTC.